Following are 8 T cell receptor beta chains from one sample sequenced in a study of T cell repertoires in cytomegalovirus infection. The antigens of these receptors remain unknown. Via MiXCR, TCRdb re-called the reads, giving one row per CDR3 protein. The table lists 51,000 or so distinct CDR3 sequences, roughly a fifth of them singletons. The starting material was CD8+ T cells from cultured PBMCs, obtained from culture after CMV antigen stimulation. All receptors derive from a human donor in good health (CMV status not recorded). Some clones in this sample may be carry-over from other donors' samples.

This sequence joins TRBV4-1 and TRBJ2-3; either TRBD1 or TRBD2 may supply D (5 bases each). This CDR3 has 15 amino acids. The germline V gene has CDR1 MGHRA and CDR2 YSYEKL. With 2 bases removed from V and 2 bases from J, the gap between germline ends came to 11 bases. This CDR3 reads CASSQLAGLTDTQYF. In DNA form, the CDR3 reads TGCGCCAGCAGCCAACTAGCAGGGCTCACAGATACGCAGTATTTT.

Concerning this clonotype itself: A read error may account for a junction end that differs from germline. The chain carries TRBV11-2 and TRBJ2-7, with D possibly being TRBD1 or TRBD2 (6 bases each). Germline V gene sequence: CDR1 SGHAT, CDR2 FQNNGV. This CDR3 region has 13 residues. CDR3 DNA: TGTGTCAGCAGCCCTAGAGGGGGGTACGAGCAGTACTTC. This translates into CVSSPRGGYEQYF.

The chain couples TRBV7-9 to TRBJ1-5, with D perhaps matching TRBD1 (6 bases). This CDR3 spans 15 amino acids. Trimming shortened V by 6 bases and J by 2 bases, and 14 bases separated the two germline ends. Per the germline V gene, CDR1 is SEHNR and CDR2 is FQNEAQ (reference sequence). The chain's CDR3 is CASSPGQMGNQPQHF. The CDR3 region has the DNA TGTGCCAGCAGTCCGGGACAAATGGGCAATCAGCCCCAGCATTTT.

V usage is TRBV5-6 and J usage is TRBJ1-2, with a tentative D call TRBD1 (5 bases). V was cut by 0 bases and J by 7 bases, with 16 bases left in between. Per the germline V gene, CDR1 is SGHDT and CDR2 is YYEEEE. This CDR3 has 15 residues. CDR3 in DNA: TGTGCCAGCAGCTTGGCCGGGGAAGGGGAGGCTGGCTACACCTTC. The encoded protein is CASSLAGEGEAGYTF.

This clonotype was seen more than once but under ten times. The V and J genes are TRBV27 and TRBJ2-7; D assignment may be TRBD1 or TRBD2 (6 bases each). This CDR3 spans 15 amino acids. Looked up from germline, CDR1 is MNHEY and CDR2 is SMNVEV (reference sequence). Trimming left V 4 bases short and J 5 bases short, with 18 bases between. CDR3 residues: CASSSGGSPGNEQYF. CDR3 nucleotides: TGTGCCAGCAGTTCCGGGGGCTCTCCCGGAAACGAGCAGTACTTC.

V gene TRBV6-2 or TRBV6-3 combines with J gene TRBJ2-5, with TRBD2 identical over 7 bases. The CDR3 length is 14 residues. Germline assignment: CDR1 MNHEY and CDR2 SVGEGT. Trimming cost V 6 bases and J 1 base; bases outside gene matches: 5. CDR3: CASSPRTSQETQYF. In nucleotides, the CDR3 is TGTGCCAGCAGCCCCCGGACTAGCCAAGAGACCCAGTACTTC.

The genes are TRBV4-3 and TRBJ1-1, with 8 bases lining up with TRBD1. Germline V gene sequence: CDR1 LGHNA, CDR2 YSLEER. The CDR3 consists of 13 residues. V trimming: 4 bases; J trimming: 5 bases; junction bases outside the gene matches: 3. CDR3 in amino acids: CASSRQGATEAFF. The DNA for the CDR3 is TGCGCCAGCAGCCGTCAGGGGGCTACTGAAGCTTTCTTT.

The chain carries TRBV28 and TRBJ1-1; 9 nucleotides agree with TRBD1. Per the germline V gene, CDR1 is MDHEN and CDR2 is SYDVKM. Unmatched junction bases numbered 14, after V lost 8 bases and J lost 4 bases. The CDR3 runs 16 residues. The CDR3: CASGRGGTGMSTEAFF. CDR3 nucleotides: TGTGCCAGCGGGAGGGGTGGGACAGGGATGAGCACTGAAGCTTTCTTT. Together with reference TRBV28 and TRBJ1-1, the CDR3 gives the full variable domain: DVKVTQSSRYLVKRTGEKVFLECVQDMDHENMFWYRQDPGLGLRLIYFSYDVKMKEKGDIPEGYSVSREKKERFSLILESASTNQTSMYLCASGRGGTGMSTEAFFGQGTRLTVV.